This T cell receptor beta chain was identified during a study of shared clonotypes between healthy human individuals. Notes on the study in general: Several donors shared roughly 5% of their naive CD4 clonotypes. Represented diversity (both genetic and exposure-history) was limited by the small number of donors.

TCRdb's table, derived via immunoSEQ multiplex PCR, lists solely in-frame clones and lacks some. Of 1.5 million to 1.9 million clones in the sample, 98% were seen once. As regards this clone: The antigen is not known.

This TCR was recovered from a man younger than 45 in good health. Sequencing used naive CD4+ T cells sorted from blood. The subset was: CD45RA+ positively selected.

The CDR3 region is CASTSDGIEAFF. CDR3 nucleotides: TGTGCCAGCACGTCCGACGGGATTGAAGCTTTCTTT. The chain uses TRBV6-1 and TRBJ1-1, with unresolved D. This CDR3 contains 12 residues. Germline CDR1 reads MNHNS; CDR2 reads SASEGT. Trimming left V 7 bases short and J 7 bases short, with 13 bases between.